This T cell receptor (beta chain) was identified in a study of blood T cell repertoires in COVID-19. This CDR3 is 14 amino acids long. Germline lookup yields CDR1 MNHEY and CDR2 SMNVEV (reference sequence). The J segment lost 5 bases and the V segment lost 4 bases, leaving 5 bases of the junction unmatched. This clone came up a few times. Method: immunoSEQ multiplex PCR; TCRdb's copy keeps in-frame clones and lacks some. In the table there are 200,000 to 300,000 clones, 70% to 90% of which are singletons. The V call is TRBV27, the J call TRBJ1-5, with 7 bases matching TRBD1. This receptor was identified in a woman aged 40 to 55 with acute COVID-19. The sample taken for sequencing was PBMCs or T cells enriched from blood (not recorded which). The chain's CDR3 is CASSWQGGDQPQHF. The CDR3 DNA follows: TGTGCCAGCAGTTGGCAGGGGGGTGATCAGCCCCAGCATTTT.